The T cell receptor beta chain under discussion was sequenced for a study of blood T cells in healthy people across ages. Primed by a sample-barcoded 5' primer and a J-beta primer mix, a second PCR proceeded for roughly 7 to 11 cycles. Through a template-switch adaptor with 12 random nucleotides, each cDNA molecule received a tag. A single record per CDR3 protein comes from TCRdb applying MiXCR to the 5' RACE reads. This sample has roughly 1,700,000 distinct CDR3 sequences, with roughly 30% found just once. This clonotype was counted ten times or more. Its antigen is as yet unknown. Study-level findings and limits: Donor CMV infection status was unknown, possibly confounding age-related changes in expanded clonotypes.

This CDR3 spans 13 amino acids. Trimming removed 4 bases at V and 4 bases at J, with 10 bases between. The TCR sequence derives from a woman aged 25 to 39 in good health. Source material: blood. This chain connects TRBV12-3 or TRBV12-4 to TRBJ1-2, with a weak D call TRBD1 (6 bases). Written as DNA, the CDR3 is TGTGCCAGCAGTTCGGACAGAGTCTATGGCTACACCTTC. Translating gives CASSSDRVYGYTF.